The rows below give T cell receptor beta chains drawn from one sample of a study of T cell responses to AZD1222 COVID-19 vaccine. Repertoires were generated with immunoSEQ multiplex PCR, while TCRdb's copy carries only in-frame clones and drops some. Counted here are about 110,000 clones, less than 95% occurring once; the ten biggest clones make up approximately 2.9%. This material consisted of peripheral blood, taken 28 days after the second AZD1222 dose. Every receptor here comes from an adult who received the AZD1222 COVID-19 vaccine. CDR3s include the opening cysteine and the closing phenylalanine or tryptophan.

v_gene,CDR3aa
TRBV5-4,CASGPLRGGQTLQTSYGYTF
TRBV25-1,CASSDLAGTYNEQFF
TRBV5-6,CASSLEYGTPTYNEQFF
TRBV18,CASSRRTSGRAGGSYNEQFF
TRBV6-1,CASSAPTGSYYSNQPQHF
TRBV11-2,CASSFGRGPPHEKLFF
TRBV3-1/TRBV3-2,CASSQGTGVNQPQHF
TRBV19,CASSFGGDQPQHF
TRBV4-1,CASSPREGNQPQHF
TRBV5-4,CASSFRDNTEAFF
TRBV5-1,CASSLEGTQYF
TRBV11-2,CASSLEPLEQYF
TRBV6-5,CASSLYRGNSPLHF
TRBV11-3,CASSSRSGAAGEDEQYF
TRBV3-1/TRBV3-2,CASRPEGGSYNSPLHF